This TCR beta chain was sequenced in a study of cytomegalovirus exposure and HLA in healthy donors. Amplification used 60 Vbeta primers and 13 Jbeta primers. The data were produced by immunoSEQ multiplex PCR, yet TCRdb's version contains in-frame clones alone and is incomplete. The sample has about 83,000 clones; about four fifths are singletons. In germline, CDR1 is LNHDA, CDR2 SQIVND (reference sequence). The CDR3 has 13 amino acids. Overall study findings and caveats: Earlier analysis found most TCR beta V segments productive about 87% or about 30% of the time. HLA alleles were associated with 17,000 or so TCR beta sequences in a later analysis at 0.05 false discovery rate. The study designated roughly 150 TCR beta chains cytomegalovirus-associated.

Participants comprised healthy donors of bone marrow. In regard to this clone: Its antigen is unidentified. One junction end disagrees with the germline gene, perhaps due to a read error.

This clonotype originated in a man aged 55 to 69 in good health and CMV-seronegative. Sequences were obtained from PBMCs. The chain couples TRBV19 to TRBJ1-1, with 8 nucleotides matching TRBD1. The CDR3 region has the DNA TGTGCGAGTAGTATACGGACAGGGACTGAAGCTTTCTTT. Encoded protein: CASSIRTGTEAFF.